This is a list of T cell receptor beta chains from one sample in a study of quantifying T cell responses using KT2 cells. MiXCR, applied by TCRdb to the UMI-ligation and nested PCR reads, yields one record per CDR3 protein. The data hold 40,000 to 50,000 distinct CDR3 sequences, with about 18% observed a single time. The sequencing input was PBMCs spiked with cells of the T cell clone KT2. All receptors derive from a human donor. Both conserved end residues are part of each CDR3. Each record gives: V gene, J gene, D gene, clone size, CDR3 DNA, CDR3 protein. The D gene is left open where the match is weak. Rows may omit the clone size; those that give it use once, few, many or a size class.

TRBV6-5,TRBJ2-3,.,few,TGTGCCAGCAGTTACGGGGACGGTAGCACAGATACGCAGTATTTT,CASSYGDGSTDTQYF
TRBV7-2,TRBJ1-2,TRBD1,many,TGTGCCAGCAGCTCCGGACAGGTCGCCTATGGCTACACCTTC,CASSSGQVAYGYTF
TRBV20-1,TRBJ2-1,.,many,TGCAGTGCCCCGGCCCGGGACTCAATAATAACCTCCTACAATGAGCAGTTCTTC,CSAPARDSIITSYNEQFF
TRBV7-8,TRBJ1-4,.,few,TGTGCCAGCAACGGGGCAACTAATGAAAAACTGTTTTTT,CASNGATNEKLFF
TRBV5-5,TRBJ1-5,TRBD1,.,TGTGCCAGCAGCTGGGACAGGCGCAGCAATCAGCCCCAGCATTTT,CASSWDRRSNQPQHF
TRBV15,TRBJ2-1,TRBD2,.,TGTGCCACCAGCGGCCTGACTAGCGGGGGGGCCGCAGGATCTTTCGAGCAGTTCTTC,CATSGLTSGGAAGSFEQFF
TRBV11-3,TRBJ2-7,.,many,TGTGCCAGCAGCAGATCCCAGTGGGGGGAAGAGGTTTACGAGCAGTACTTC,CASSRSQWGEEVYEQYF
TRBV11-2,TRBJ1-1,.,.,TGTGCCAGCAGCTTAAGAGGTTCAGGGGAATTCACTGAAGCTTTCTTT,CASSLRGSGEFTEAFF
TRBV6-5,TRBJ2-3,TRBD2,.,TGTGCCAGCAGTTACAGGCTAGCGGGTGTAGATACGCAGTATTTT,CASSYRLAGVDTQYF
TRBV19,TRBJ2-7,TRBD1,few,TGTGCCAGTAGTGTGGGGACAGGGGAATACGAGCAGTACTTC,CASSVGTGEYEQYF
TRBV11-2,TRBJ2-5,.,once,TGTGCCAGCAGCACCTGGACAGCCGCCCTTGAACAAGAGACCCAGAACTTC,CASSTWTAALEQETQNF
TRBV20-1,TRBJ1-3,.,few,TGCAGTGCTAGAGATGTGCGGGACCCTGGAAACACCATATATTTT,CSARDVRDPGNTIYF
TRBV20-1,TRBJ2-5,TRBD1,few,TGCAGTGCTAGGGTGGGTGGACAGGGGCCCCCAGAGACCCAGTACTTC,CSARVGGQGPPETQYF
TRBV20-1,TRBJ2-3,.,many,TGCAGTGCTAGAGAGGTAGTTTGGGCCACAGATACGCAGTATTTT,CSAREVVWATDTQYF
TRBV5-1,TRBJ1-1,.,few,TGCGCCAGCTTGGGGAGGAGGGGCACTGAAGCTTTCTTT,CASLGRRGTEAFF
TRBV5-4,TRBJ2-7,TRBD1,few,TGTGCCAGCAGCTTCGGAGCGGCCAGGGGGCGAGACGAGCAGTACTTC,CASSFGAARGRDEQYF
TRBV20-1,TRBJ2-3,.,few,TGCAGTGCTAGTAAGGCGGCCCCCACAGATACGCAGTATTTT,CSASKAAPTDTQYF
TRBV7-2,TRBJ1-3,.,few,TGTGCCAGCAGCCTAGCCGTGAGCCTTCGAAACACCATATATTTT,CASSLAVSLRNTIYF
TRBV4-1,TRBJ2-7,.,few,TGCGCCAGCAGCCAACGGGGCGTGGACTCCTACGAGCAGTACTTC,CASSQRGVDSYEQYF
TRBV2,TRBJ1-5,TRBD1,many,TGTGCCAGCAGTGAAGACAGTTCAGGGGGTCAGCCCCAGCATTTT,CASSEDSSGGQPQHF
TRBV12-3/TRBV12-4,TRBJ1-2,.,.,TGTGCCAGCAGTTTAACCGGGTTTGGCTACACCTTC,CASSLTGFGYTF
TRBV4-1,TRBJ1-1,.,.,TGCGCCAGCAGCCCCCCAGAGGGTGCCGGGCGACTAGGGGACACTGAAGCTTTCTTT,CASSPPEGAGRLGDTEAFF
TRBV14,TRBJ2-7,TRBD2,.,TGTGCCAGCAGCCAAGGTAGCGGGACTTACGAGCAGTACTTC,CASSQGSGTYEQYF
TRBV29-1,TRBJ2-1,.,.,TGCAGCGTTCTAGGCGGGTTCTTC,CSVLGGFF
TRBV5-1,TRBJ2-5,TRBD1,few,TGCGCCAGCAGCTCGGGACAGCAAGAGACCCAGTACTTC,CASSSGQQETQYF
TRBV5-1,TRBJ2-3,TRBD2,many,TGCGCCAGCAGCTTGGCCGCCAGCGGGAGGTTACCTAGCACAGATACGCAGTATTTT,CASSLAASGRLPSTDTQYF
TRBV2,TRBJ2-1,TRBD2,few,TGTGCCAGCAGTGTTCTCGCGGGGGGAGATTACAATGAGCAGTTCTTC,CASSVLAGGDYNEQFF
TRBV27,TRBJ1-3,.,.,TGTGCCAGCAGTTCCCAGGGACCGGGAAACACCATATATTTT,CASSSQGPGNTIYF
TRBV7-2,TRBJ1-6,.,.,TGTGCCAGCAGCCCCACGATTGATTCACCCCTCCACTTT,CASSPTIDSPLHF
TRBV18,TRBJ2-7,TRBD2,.,TGTGCCAGCTCACCATCCCTCTACTCTAGCGGGAGGCCCTCCTACGAGCAGTACTTC,CASSPSLYSSGRPSYEQYF
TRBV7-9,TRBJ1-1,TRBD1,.,TGTGCCAGCAGCTTCCAACAGGGGGCGGGGGACACTGAAGCTTTCTTT,CASSFQQGAGDTEAFF
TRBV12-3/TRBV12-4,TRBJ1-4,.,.,TGTGCCAGCAGTTTAGTGGAAAAACTGTTTTTT,CASSLVEKLFF
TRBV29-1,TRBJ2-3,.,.,TGCAGCGAGAGGAAGTTAGGTACGCAGTATTTT,CSERKLGTQYF
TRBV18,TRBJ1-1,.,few,TGTGCCAGCTCACCACGCGGGTTGGGCACTGAAGCTTTCTTT,CASSPRGLGTEAFF
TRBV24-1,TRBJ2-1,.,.,TGTGCCACCAGTGATCCGAGAGGGGTGGGTAAAAATGAGCAGTTCTTC,CATSDPRGVGKNEQFF
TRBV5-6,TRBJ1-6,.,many,TGTGCCAGCAGCTACTATGCAGGGGCAGCTTCACCCCTCCACTTT,CASSYYAGAASPLHF
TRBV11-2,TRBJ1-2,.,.,TGTGCCAGCAGCTCAGGACCTAACCTGGGGGGCTACACCTTC,CASSSGPNLGGYTF
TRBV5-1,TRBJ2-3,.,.,TGCGCCAGCAGCTTGATGGGACAAGATACGCAGTATTTT,CASSLMGQDTQYF
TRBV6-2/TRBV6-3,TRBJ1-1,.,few,TGTGCCAGCAGTGACGTCAGGGGTACTGAAGCTTTCTTT,CASSDVRGTEAFF
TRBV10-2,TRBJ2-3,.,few,TGCGCCAGCGGCCTTATCTCACCGGCAGATACGCAGTATTTT,CASGLISPADTQYF
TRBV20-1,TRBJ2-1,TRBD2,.,TGCAGTGCTCGAGGACTAGCGGGGCACGATGAGCAGTTCTTC,CSARGLAGHDEQFF
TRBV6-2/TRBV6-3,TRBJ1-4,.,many,TGTGCCAGCAGGATTGCCGGGAGAACTAATGAAAAACTGTTTTTT,CASRIAGRTNEKLFF
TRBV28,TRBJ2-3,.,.,TGTGCCAGCAGTCCCCTTCAGGACTTCGACATAACAGATACGCAGTATTTT,CASSPLQDFDITDTQYF
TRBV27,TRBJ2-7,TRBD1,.,TGTGCCAGCAGGCCCGGGACAGGGACGGGGGAGCAGTACTTC,CASRPGTGTGEQYF
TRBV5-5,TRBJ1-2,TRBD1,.,TGTGCCAGCAGGAGGGACAGGGAGTATGGCTACACCTTC,CASRRDREYGYTF
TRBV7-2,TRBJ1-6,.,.,TGTGCCAGCAGCTTCTCACGTAGAAATTCACCCCTCCACTTT,CASSFSRRNSPLHF
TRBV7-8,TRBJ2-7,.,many,.,CASSFSGRADYEQYF
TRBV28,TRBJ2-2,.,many,TGTGCCAGCAGTTTCCTCTACACCGGGGAGCTGTTTTTT,CASSFLYTGELFF
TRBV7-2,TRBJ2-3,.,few,TGTGCCAGCAGCTTAGCAGGGATTTCCTCTAGCACAGATACGCAGTATTTT,CASSLAGISSSTDTQYF
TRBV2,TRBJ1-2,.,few,TGTGCCAGCAGTGATCAGGGGTTGGGTGGCTACACCTTC,CASSDQGLGGYTF
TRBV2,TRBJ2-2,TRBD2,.,TGTGCCAGCAGCCAAGCGGGGGGATTAAACACCGGGGAGCTGTTTTTT,CASSQAGGLNTGELFF
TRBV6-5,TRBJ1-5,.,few,TGTGCCAGCTGGCGTAGCGGCAGGGTGGATCAGCCCCAGCATTTT,CASWRSGRVDQPQHF
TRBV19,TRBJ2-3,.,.,TGTGCCAGTAGTATTGCCGGGGAGGCCGGCGGGGATACGCAGTATTTT,CASSIAGEAGGDTQYF
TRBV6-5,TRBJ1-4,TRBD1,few,TGTGCCAGCAGTTCCCAGCAGGGGGATGAAAAACTGTTTTTT,CASSSQQGDEKLFF
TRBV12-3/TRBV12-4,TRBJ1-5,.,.,TGTGCCAGCAGTTTTGGGACGAGCAATCAGCCCCAGCATTTT,CASSFGTSNQPQHF
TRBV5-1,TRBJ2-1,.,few,TGCGCCAGCAGCTTGGAGGTGACTAGTTGGGGCCTCGAGTCTACTGAGCAGTTCTTC,CASSLEVTSWGLESTEQFF
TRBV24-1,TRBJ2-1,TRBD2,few,TGTGCCACCAGTGAAAAACTAGCGGGAGGGAGGAAGGGCTACAATGAGCAGTTCTTC,CATSEKLAGGRKGYNEQFF
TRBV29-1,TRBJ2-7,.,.,TGCAGCGTTGGCGAAGCGTCGCACTACGAGCAGTACTTC,CSVGEASHYEQYF